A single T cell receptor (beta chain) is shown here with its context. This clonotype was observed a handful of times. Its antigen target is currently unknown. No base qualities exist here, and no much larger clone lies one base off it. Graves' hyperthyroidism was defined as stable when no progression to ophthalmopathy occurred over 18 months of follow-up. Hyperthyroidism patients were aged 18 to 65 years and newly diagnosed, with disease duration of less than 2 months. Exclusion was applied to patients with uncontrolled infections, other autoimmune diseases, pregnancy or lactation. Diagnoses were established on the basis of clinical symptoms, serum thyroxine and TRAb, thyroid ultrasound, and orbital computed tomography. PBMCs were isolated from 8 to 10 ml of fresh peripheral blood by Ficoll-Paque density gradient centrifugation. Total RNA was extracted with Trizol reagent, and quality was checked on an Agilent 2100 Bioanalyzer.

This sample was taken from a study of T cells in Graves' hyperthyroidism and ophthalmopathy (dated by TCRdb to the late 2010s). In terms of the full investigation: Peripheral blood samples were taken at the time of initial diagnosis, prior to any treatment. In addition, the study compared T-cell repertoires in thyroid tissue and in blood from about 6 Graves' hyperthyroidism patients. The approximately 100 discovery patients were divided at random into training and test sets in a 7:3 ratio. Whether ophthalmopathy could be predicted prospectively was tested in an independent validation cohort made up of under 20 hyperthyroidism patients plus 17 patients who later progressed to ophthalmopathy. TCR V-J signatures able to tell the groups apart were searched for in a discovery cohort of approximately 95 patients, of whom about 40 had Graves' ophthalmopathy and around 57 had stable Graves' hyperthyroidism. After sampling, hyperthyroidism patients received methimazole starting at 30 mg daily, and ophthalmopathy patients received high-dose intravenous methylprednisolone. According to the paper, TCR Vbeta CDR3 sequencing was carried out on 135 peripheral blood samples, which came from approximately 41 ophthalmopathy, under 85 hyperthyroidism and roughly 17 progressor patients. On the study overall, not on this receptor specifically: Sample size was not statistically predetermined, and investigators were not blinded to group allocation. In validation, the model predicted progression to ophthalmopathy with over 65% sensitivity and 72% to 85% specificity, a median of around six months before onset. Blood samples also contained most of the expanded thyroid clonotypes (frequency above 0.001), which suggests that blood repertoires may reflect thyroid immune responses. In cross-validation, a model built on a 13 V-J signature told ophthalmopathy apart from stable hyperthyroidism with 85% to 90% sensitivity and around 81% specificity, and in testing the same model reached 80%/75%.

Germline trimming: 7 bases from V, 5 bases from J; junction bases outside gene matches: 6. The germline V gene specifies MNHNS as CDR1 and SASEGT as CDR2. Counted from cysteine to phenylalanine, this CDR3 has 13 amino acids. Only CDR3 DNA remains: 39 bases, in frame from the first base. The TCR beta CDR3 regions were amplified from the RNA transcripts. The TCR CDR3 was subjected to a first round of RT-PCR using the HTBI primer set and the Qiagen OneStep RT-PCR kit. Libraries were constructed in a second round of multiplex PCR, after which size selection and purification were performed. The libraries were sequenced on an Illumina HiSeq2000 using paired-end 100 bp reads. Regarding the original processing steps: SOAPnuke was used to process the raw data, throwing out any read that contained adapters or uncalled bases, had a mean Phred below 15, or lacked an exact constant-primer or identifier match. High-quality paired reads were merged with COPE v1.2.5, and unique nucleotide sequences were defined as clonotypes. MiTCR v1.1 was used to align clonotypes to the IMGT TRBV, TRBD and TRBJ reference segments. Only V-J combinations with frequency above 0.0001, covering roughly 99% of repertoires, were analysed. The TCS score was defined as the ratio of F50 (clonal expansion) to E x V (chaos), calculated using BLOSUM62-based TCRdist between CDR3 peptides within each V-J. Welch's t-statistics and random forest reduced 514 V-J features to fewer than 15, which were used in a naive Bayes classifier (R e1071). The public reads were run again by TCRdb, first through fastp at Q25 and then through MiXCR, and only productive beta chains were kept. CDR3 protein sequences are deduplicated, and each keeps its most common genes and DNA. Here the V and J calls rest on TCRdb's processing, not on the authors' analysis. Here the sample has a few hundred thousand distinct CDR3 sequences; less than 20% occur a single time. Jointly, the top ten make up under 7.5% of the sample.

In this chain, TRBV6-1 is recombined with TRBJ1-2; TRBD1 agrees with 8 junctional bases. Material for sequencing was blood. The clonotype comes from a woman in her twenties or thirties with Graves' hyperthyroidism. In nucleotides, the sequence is TGTGCCAGCACCAGGACAGGGTGTTATGGCTACACCTTC. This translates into CASTRTGCYGYTF.